This TCR beta chain stems from a study of shared clonotypes between healthy human individuals. General study results and limits: It was expected that sequencing depth would affect clonotype sharing among donors. Shared across several donors were about 4.8% of the naive CD4 clonotypes.

CDR1 SGHRS and CDR2 YFSETQ come from the germline V gene. The CDR3 length is 14 residues. A note on this clone: Its antigen remains unidentified. A junction end diverges from the germline sequence, so it may reflect a read error.

Some clones are missing from TCRdb's copy, which holds only in-frame ones; the method was immunoSEQ multiplex PCR. Here the sample spans approximately 1.1 million clones, 70% to 80% being singletons. In the CD4+ fraction, cells were divided into CD45RA+ naive and CD45RA-negative memory subsets. The chain joins TRBV5-1 to TRBJ1-3, with a possible D match to TRBD1 (5 bases). The sequencing sample was made of memory CD4+ T cells from PBMCs. Subset noted: CD45RA-negative fraction. The source is a man between 18 and 29 years old in good health. Some clones in this sample may be carry-over from other donors' samples. CDR3 in amino acids: CASSLDNTANTIYF. The CDR3 bases are TGCGCCAGCAGTTTGGACAACACCGCAAACACCATATATTTT.